The 28 T cell receptor beta chains below come from one sample, sequenced in a study of T cell changes during pregnancy in multiple sclerosis. Method: immunoSEQ multiplex PCR; TCRdb's copy keeps in-frame clones and lacks some. Found here are around 60,000 clones, roughly nine tenths of them singletons; the top ten hold about 2.5%. Sequences were derived from peripheral blood, sampled in the third trimester of pregnancy. The source of these receptors is a female donor in good health, enrolled as a control in a pregnancy study.

This chain joins TRBV14 and TRBJ2-2; D is unclear. Trimming took 0 bases from V and 5 from J, leaving 7 bases between them. CDR3 length: 14 amino acids. Germline values: CDR1 SGHDN, CDR2 FVKESK. In DNA form, the CDR3 reads TGTGCCAGCAGCCAAGATCTCAGAACCGGGGAGCTGTTTTTT. Amino acid sequence: CASSQDLRTGELFF.

J is TRBJ1-2 and V is TRBV6-6, with D unclear. The CDR3 runs to 13 residues. The germline gives CDR1 MNHNY, CDR2 SVGAGI (reference sequence). Trimming left V 6 bases short and J 6 bases short, with 14 bases between. The CDR3 DNA follows: TGTGCCAGCAGGGATAGCGGGAGCCATGGCTACACCTTC. This gives the protein CASRDSGSHGYTF.

The V and J genes are TRBV4-3 and TRBJ1-2; TRBD1 is a possible D gene (5 bases). V lost 0 bases to trimming and J lost 7 bases, with 9 bases between them. The CDR3 contains 13 residues. Per the germline V gene, CDR1 is LGHNA and CDR2 is YSLEER. The DNA for the CDR3 is TGCGCCAGCAGCCAAGATACGCAGGGTGGCTACACCTTC. It codes for CASSQDTQGGYTF.

This chain uses TRBV7-2 with TRBJ2-3; 7 bases match TRBD2. V lost 3 bases and J lost 1; bases outside the gene matches: 4. CDR1 and CDR2 from the germline V gene are SGHTA and FQGNSA. There are 15 residues in the CDR3. Here the CDR3 reads CASSFGGGGTDTQYF. DNA of the CDR3: TGTGCCAGCAGCTTTGGCGGGGGTGGCACAGATACGCAGTATTTT.

V gene TRBV7-3 combines with J gene TRBJ1-2; D is uncertain. The CDR3 is 13 amino acids. CDR1 SGHTA and CDR2 FQGTGA come from the germline V gene. V lost 3 bases, J lost 3 bases, and 8 bases lay in between. CDR3 nucleotides: TGTGCCAGCAGCTTCGCGAGTGACTATGGCTACACCTTC. Amino acids: CASSFASDYGYTF.

J is TRBJ2-2 and V is TRBV7-3; TRBD2 might be the D (5 bases). The V gene's germline CDR1 is SGHTA and CDR2 FQGTGA. The V and J ends lost 5 bases and 0 bases respectively, with 10 bases between them. CDR3 length equals 15 residues. The CDR3 sequence: CASSRGSANTGELFF. The CDR3, as DNA: TGTGCCAGCAGCCGAGGGTCCGCGAACACCGGGGAGCTGTTTTTT.

In nucleotides, the CDR3 is TGTGCCAGCAGTTTCACAGGAAATCAGCCCCAGCATTTT. This translates into CASSFTGNQPQHF. J is TRBJ1-5 and V is TRBV5-6, with D possibly TRBD1 on 5 matching bases. Germline CDR1 SGHDT, CDR2 YYEEEE. The CDR3 runs to 13 residues. V was cut by 5 bases and J by 4 bases, with 10 bases left in between. Full variable domain (outside the CDR3, taken from reference TRBV5-6 and TRBJ1-5): DAGVTQSPTHLIKTRGQQVTLRCSPKSGHDTVSWYQQALGQGPQFIFQYYEEEERQRGNFPDRFSGHQFPNYSSELNVNALLLGDSALYLCASSFTGNQPQHFGDGTRLSIL.

This chain joins TRBV4-2 and TRBJ1-1; no definite D call. The CDR3 sequence is 13 residues long. Deletions cut 0 bases from V and 5 bases from J, with 7 bases between. The germline V gene has CDR1 LGHNA and CDR2 YNFKEQ. CDR3 sequence: CASSQDEVTEAFF. The CDR3 coding sequence is TGTGCCAGCAGCCAAGATGAGGTGACTGAAGCTTTCTTT.

The chain has TRBV7-9 and TRBJ2-3; D perhaps matches TRBD2 (6 bases). The CDR3 sequence is 13 residues long. Germline V gene sequence: CDR1 SEHNR, CDR2 FQNEAQ (reference sequence). V lost 6 bases, J lost 0 bases, and 7 bases lay in between. The CDR3 loop reads CASRGTSTDTQYF. The CDR3 DNA reads TGTGCCAGCAGGGGGACTAGCACAGATACGCAGTATTTT.

The chain has TRBV21-1 and TRBJ1-2; the table calls TRBD1, which could not be checked here. TRBV21-1 is deemed a pseudogene. The CDR3 runs 18 residues. The CDR3 DNA reads TGTGCCAGCAACCTTACGCTTCAAACCTTGACAGGGGGCAGTGGCTACACCTTC. Translation gives CASNLTLQTLTGGSGYTF.

This clone was seen just once. The chain couples TRBV21-1 to TRBJ1-5; the D segment call TRBD1 is taken from the table without a DNA check. TRBV21-1 is a known pseudogene. CDR3 length equals 15 residues. CDR3 coding DNA: TGTGCCAGCAGCAAGACAGAGGTCCTCGATCAGCCCCAGCATTTT. It codes for CASSKTEVLDQPQHF.

The chain joins TRBV11-3 to TRBJ2-7; D gene unclear. CDR1 is SGHNT, CDR2 YENEEA, per germline. V lost 2 bases and J 2 bases, leaving 7 bases between the germline ends. The CDR3 is made up of 13 amino acids. Here the CDR3 DNA reads TGTGCCAGCAGCTTAAGGCTAGCCTACGAGCAGTACTTC. Its protein is CASSLRLAYEQYF.

This chain's CDR3 is CASNYLAGGTYEQYF. For the CDR3, the DNA is TGTGCCAGCAATTACTTAGCGGGAGGGACCTACGAGCAGTACTTC. The chain couples TRBV7-9 to TRBJ2-7, with 11 bases that match TRBD2. Germline V gene sequence: CDR1 SEHNR, CDR2 FQNEAQ (reference sequence). The length of the CDR3 is 15 residues. Trimming took 7 bases from V and 2 from J; bases not matched to a gene: 7.

V gene TRBV7-3 combines with J gene TRBJ2-2; 7 positions agree with TRBD1. CDR1 is SGHTA, CDR2 FQGTGA, per germline. Germline trimming cut 3 bases from V and 0 bases from J; bases unmatched to any gene: 1. The CDR3 has 15 residues. DNA for the CDR3: TGTGCCAGCAGCTTGGGACAGCCGAACACCGGGGAGCTGTTTTTT. Amino acid sequence: CASSLGQPNTGELFF.

The V and J genes are TRBV6-1 and TRBJ1-1; TRBD1 matches at 9 bases. The CDR3 sequence is 13 residues long. Germline-derived CDR1 and CDR2 are MNHNS and SASEGT. V lost 8 bases, J lost 11 bases, and 12 bases stayed unmatched. DNA of the CDR3: TGTGCCAGCCCAAGGGGGACAGGGAAAGGGGCTTTCTTT. Residues: CASPRGTGKGAFF.

This clone was seen once. The genes are TRBV5-4 and TRBJ1-2; 8 bases align to TRBD1. V was pared by 3 bases and J by 7 bases, with 5 bases of the junction left unmatched. This CDR3 contains 13 residues. CDR1 SGHNT and CDR2 YYREEE come from the germline V gene (reference sequence). The CDR3 nucleotides read TGTGCCAGCAGCTGGCCGGACAGGGCTGGCTACACCTTC. This sequence encodes CASSWPDRAGYTF.

The chain combines TRBV2 with TRBJ1-1, with a tentative D call TRBD1 (6 bases). The CDR3 runs 16 residues. Per the germline V gene, CDR1 is SNHLY and CDR2 is FYNNEI. V was clipped by 8 bases and J by 1 base, with 20 bases between them. CDR3 bases: TGTGCCAGCCCTCCCGGGCTCCTAGGGGGGAACACTGAAGCTTTCTTT. Protein product: CASPPGLLGGNTEAFF.

The chain joins TRBV27 to TRBJ1-4, with 8 positions matching TRBD1. The ends lost 5 bases at V and 4 bases at J; junction bases unmatched: 9. Germline V gives CDR1 MNHEY, CDR2 SMNVEV (reference sequence). The CDR3 consists of 16 residues. This CDR3 is CASSPSDRVGNEKLFF. CDR3 nucleotide sequence: TGTGCCAGCAGTCCCTCGGACAGGGTGGGTAATGAAAAACTGTTTTTT. Full variable domain (remainder filled in from reference TRBV27 and TRBJ1-4): EAQVTQNPRYLITVTGKKLTVTCSQNMNHEYMSWYRQDPGLGLRQIYYSMNVEVTDKGDVPEGYKVSRKEKRNFPLILESPSPNQTSLYFCASSPSDRVGNEKLFFGSGTQLSVL.

The V gene is TRBV5-6, the J gene TRBJ2-5, with 7 bases that match TRBD2. Germline lookup yields CDR1 SGHDT and CDR2 YYEEEE. V was pared by 2 bases and J by 4 bases, with 2 bases of the junction left unmatched. The CDR3 length is 13 residues. This CDR3 reads CASSFWEGETQYF. The CDR3 coding sequence is TGTGCCAGCAGCTTTTGGGAGGGAGAGACCCAGTACTTC.

The chain couples TRBV27 to TRBJ2-3; perhaps TRBD1 as D (6 bases). Germline CDR1 is MNHEY and CDR2 is SMNVEV (reference sequence). V gave up 8 bases and J gave up 4 bases, with 16 bases separating them. This CDR3 is 14 amino acids long. CDR3 DNA sequence: TGTGCCAGCGGGGGACAAATGGTTTCAGATACGCAGTATTTT. This codes for CASGGQMVSDTQYF.

The V call is TRBV7-3, the J call TRBJ2-3, with a weak D call TRBD1 (6 bases). With 3 bases removed from V and 5 bases from J, the gap between germline ends came to 6 bases. CDR3 length: 12 residues. CDR1 is SGHTA and CDR2 is FQGTGA in the germline V gene. DNA of the CDR3: TGTGCCAGCAGCTTGACAGGAGATACGCAGTATTTT. Translating gives CASSLTGDTQYF.

J is TRBJ2-7 and V is TRBV6-6; D gene unclear. Germline-derived CDR1 and CDR2 are MNHNY and SVGAGI (reference sequence). Trimming stripped 2 bases from V and 4 bases from J, with 12 bases between. This CDR3 is 14 amino acids long. CDR3 residues: CASSYTGGEYEQYF. The CDR3 DNA follows: TGTGCCAGCAGTTACACGGGTGGAGAGTACGAGCAGTACTTC.

This clone appeared a few times. This chain joins TRBV10-3 and TRBJ1-1; D may be TRBD1 (5 bases). Per germline, CDR1 ENHRY and CDR2 SYGVKD. This CDR3 is 13 amino acids long. Trimming took off 4 bases at V and 1 base at J, with 7 bases between the two ends. The CDR3 sequence: CAISGGGNTEAFF. The CDR3 DNA follows: TGTGCCATCAGTGGGGGGGGGAACACTGAAGCTTTCTTT.

This chain joins TRBV12-5 and TRBJ2-5, with 10 bases fitting TRBD2. The CDR3 is made up of 15 amino acids. CDR1 and CDR2 (germline): LGHNT, FRNRAP. V trimming: 2 bases; J trimming: 5 bases; junction bases outside the gene matches: 5. The CDR3, as DNA: TGTGCTAGTGGTTTGAGCGGGAGGGCCGGGGAGACCCAGTACTTC. It translates to CASGLSGRAGETQYF.

The chain couples TRBV7-9 to TRBJ2-2; 7 bases match TRBD1. V dropped 7 bases and J dropped 1; count of bases not matched to a gene: 3. There are 14 residues in the CDR3. The germline CDR1 and CDR2 sequences are SEHNR and FQNEAQ (reference sequence). The chain's CDR3 is CASTGTENTGELFF. CDR3 nucleotide sequence: TGTGCCAGCACCGGGACAGAGAACACCGGGGAGCTGTTTTTT.

The rearrangement links TRBV7-2 to TRBJ1-2, with 7 bases matching TRBD1. CDR3 length equals 14 residues. Trimming cost V 1 base and J 4 bases; bases outside gene matches: 3. Germline CDR1 reads SGHTA; CDR2 reads FQGNSA. The CDR3 nucleotides are TGTGCCAGCAGCTTAGACAGGGGAAGCTATGGCTACACCTTC. It is translated as CASSLDRGSYGYTF.

The chain combines TRBV4-3 with TRBJ2-7, with D possibly matching TRBD2 (6 bases). Trimming cost V 5 bases and J 3 bases, with 8 bases left between them. The CDR3 contains 12 residues. Germline V gene sequence: CDR1 LGHNA, CDR2 YSLEER. The CDR3 coding sequence is TGCGCCAGCAGCTTCGGGGGCTACGAGCAGTACTTC. Translating it yields CASSFGGYEQYF.

This CDR3 is CASSKGGGRVNSPLHF. CDR3 sequence (DNA): TGCGCCAGCAGCAAGGGAGGAGGCAGGGTGAATTCACCCCTCCACTTT. This sequence joins TRBV4-3 and TRBJ1-6, with a possible D match to TRBD1 (5 bases). Germline values: CDR1 LGHNA, CDR2 YSLEER. The CDR3 runs to 16 residues. V lost 5 bases and J 7 bases, leaving 18 bases between the germline ends.